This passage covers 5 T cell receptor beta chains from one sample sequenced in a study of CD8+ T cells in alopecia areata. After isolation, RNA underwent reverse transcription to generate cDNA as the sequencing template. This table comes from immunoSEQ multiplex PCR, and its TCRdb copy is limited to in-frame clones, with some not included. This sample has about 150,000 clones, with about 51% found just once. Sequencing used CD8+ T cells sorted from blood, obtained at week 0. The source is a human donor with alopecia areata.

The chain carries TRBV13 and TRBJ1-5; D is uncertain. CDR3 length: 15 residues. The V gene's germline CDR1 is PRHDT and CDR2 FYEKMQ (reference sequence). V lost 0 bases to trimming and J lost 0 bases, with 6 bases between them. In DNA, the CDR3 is TGTGCCAGCAGCTTAGGGCAGCATAGCAATCAGCCCCAGCATTTT. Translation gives CASSLGQHSNQPQHF.

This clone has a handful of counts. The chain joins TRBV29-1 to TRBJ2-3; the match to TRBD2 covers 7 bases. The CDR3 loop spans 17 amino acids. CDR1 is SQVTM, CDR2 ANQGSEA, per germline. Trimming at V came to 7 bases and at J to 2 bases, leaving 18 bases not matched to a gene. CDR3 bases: TGCAGCGGGGGAGGGGTTGGCGGGGCATCCCCCACAGATACGCAGTATTTT. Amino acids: CSGGGVGGASPTDTQYF.

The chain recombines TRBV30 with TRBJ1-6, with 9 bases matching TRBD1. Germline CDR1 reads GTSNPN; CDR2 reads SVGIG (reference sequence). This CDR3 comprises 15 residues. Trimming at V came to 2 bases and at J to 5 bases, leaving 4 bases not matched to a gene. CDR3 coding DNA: TGTGCCTGGAGTACAGGGACAGGGAATAATTCACCCCTCCACTTT. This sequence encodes CAWSTGTGNNSPLHF. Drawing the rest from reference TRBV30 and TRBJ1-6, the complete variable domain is SQTIHQWPATLVQPVGSPLSLECTVEGTSNPNLYWYRQAAGRGLQLLFYSVGIGQISSEVPQNLSASRPQDRQFILSSKKLLLSDSGFYLCAWSTGTGNNSPLHFGNGTRLTVT.

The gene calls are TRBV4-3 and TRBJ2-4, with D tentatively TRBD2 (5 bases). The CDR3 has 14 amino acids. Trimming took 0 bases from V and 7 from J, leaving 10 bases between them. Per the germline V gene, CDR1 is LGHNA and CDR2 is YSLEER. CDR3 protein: CASSQDRLANIQYF. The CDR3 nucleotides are TGCGCCAGCAGCCAAGATAGGCTAGCCAACATTCAGTACTTC.

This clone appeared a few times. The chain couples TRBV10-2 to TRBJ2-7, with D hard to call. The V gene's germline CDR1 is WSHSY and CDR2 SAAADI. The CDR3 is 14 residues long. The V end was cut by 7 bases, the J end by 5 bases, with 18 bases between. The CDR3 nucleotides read TGCGCCAGCACGAACGAGTATAAGCCAGACGAGCAGTACTTC. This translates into CASTNEYKPDEQYF.